This T cell receptor (beta chain) was retrieved from a study of identical twins. Points from the study as a whole: Recombination models fit unrelated individuals' TCR alpha sharing but underestimated twins'. Cord blood beta clonotypes present at high abundance carried fewer insertions; no such pattern appeared in memory repertoires. Potential partial confounding of zero-insertion analyses by invariant MAIT and iNKT cells was noted.

On this clonotype itself: Its target is not known. An end of the junction does not agree with germline; a read error may underlie this.

All donors were healthy Caucasians. The length of the CDR3 is 14 residues. In germline, CDR1 is SGHAT, CDR2 FQNNGV. TCRdb reprocessed the 5' RACE reads with MiXCR, giving one entry per CDR3 protein. The profile shows 1,800,000 or so distinct CDR3 sequences, 32% of them singletons. J is TRBJ2-5 and V is TRBV11-2; perhaps TRBD1 as D (6 bases). The sample comprised cord blood. The sequence derives from a newborn girl in good health. The CDR3 DNA sequence: TGTGCCAGCAGGGTGCGGACAGAACAAGAGACCCTGTACTTC. Translation gives CASRVRTEQETLYF.